These T cell receptor beta chains were read from a single sample in a study of blood T cell repertoires in COVID-19. Repertoires were generated with immunoSEQ multiplex PCR, while TCRdb's copy carries only in-frame clones and drops some. The table includes roughly 270,000 clones, around 90% detected once. Sequencing input: peripheral blood. The receptors were sampled from a man aged 18-30 years with active or convalescent COVID-19. Each CDR3 is given with its conserved first and last residue. A D gene is named only where the DNA matches it firmly. Not all rows give a size; the values are once, few, many and, for expanded clones, a class.

v_gene	d_gene	j_gene	abundance	CDR3nt	CDR3aa
TRBV19	TRBD1	TRBJ2-7	-	TGTGCCAGTAGCCGAAACCCGGACAGGGGCGGGGAGCAGTACTTC	CASSRNPDRGGEQYF
TRBV24-1	TRBD1	TRBJ1-2	-	TGTGCCACCAGTGACAAGGACAGGGCCTCGACTTCCTATGGCTACACCTTC	CATSDKDRASTSYGYTF
TRBV27	-	TRBJ2-7	-	TGTGCCAGCAGTTTAGTGCGTCCCACCTACGAGCAGTACTTC	CASSLVRPTYEQYF
TRBV5-6	TRBD2	TRBJ2-7	-	TGTGCCAGCAGCCCTACTAGCGGGGGGTACGAGCAGTACTTC	CASSPTSGGYEQYF
TRBV24-1	-	TRBJ1-1	-	TGTGCCACCAGTGCCCTTGACAGGAACACTGAAGCTTTCTTT	CATSALDRNTEAFF
TRBV2	-	TRBJ1-5	-	TGTGCCAGCACCCAGGGTCGGGGCAATCAGCCCCAGCATTTT	CASTQGRGNQPQHF
TRBV5-6	-	TRBJ2-5	once	TGTGCCAGCAGCTTGGCCGGCGGACAAGAGACCCAGTACTTC	CASSLAGGQETQYF
TRBV14	-	TRBJ1-4	once	TGTGCCAGCAGCGGGAGCGTTTGGACAGATCGAAATGAAAAACTGTTTTTT	CASSGSVWTDRNEKLFF
TRBV2	TRBD1	TRBJ1-1	-	TGTGCCAGCAGTGAAGGGACAGGGTATTCCACTGAAGCTTTCTTT	CASSEGTGYSTEAFF
TRBV12-5	-	TRBJ1-5	-	TGTGCTAGTACGAGATCGTTCAATCAGCCCCAGCATTTT	CASTRSFNQPQHF
TRBV6-5	-	TRBJ1-4	-	TGTGCCAGCAGTTACTCTTTAACGGGTAATGAAAAACTGTTTTTT	CASSYSLTGNEKLFF
TRBV6-2/TRBV6-3	TRBD2	TRBJ2-7	-	TGTGCCAGCAGTTCCCCCGGGGGGGAAAAATACGAGCAGTACTTC	CASSSPGGEKYEQYF
TRBV6-5	-	TRBJ1-2	-	TGTGCCAGCAGCCTTCACGGACAGCCAAACTATGGCTACACCTTC	CASSLHGQPNYGYTF
TRBV7-3	-	TRBJ2-1	-	TGTGCCACCTCGTGGGGGGATGGTGAGCAGTTCTTC	CATSWGDGEQFF
TRBV9	TRBD1	TRBJ1-1	-	TGTGCCAGCAGCGGGGGATCCTACCGGGACAGGACGAACACTGAAGCTTTCTTT	CASSGGSYRDRTNTEAFF
TRBV3-1/TRBV3-2	-	TRBJ1-1	-	TGTGCCAGCAGGGCAGGCCTTCAGAACACTGAAGCTTTCTTT	CASRAGLQNTEAFF
TRBV13	-	TRBJ1-4	-	TGTGCCAGCAGCTTAGGGCAGAATAATGAAAAACTGTTTTTT	CASSLGQNNEKLFF
TRBV6-5	TRBD1	TRBJ2-2	-	TGTGCCAGCAGCAGGGGGCGGCCAACCGGGGAGCTGTTTTTT	CASSRGRPTGELFF
TRBV7-2	-	TRBJ1-3	-	TGTGCCAGCAGCTTCTGGGGCTCAGCTGGAAACACCATATATTTT	CASSFWGSAGNTIYF
TRBV20-1	-	TRBJ2-5	-	TGCAGTGCTAGTAGGGGAAACCAAGAGACCCAGTACTTC	CSASRGNQETQYF
TRBV6-5	TRBD1	TRBJ2-2	-	TGTGCCAGCAGTCTCCAGGGGGTGGACACCGGGGAGCTGTTTTTT	CASSLQGVDTGELFF
TRBV4-1	-	TRBJ1-1	-	TGCGCCAGCAGCGCCCCCGCGAGGGGGGGTGAAGCTTTCTTT	CASSAPARGGEAFF
TRBV5-4	TRBD2	TRBJ2-1	-	TGTGCCAGCAGCCCCGGGACTAGCGGGGGGATTGAGCAGTTCTTC	CASSPGTSGGIEQFF
TRBV18	TRBD2	TRBJ2-1	-	TGTGCCAGCTCCCTCCTGACTAGCGGGGGTTACAATGAGCAGTTCTTC	CASSLLTSGGYNEQFF
TRBV12-3/TRBV12-4	-	TRBJ1-2	once	TGTGCCAGCAGTACGGATACGACGGGTGGCTACACCTTC	CASSTDTTGGYTF
TRBV3-1/TRBV3-2	-	TRBJ1-5	few	TGTGCCAGCCGGGAGAGCGGGGGCAATCAGCCCCAGCATTTT	CASRESGGNQPQHF
TRBV11-2	-	TRBJ1-2	-	TGTGCCAGCAGCGGGCACAGGGCCCCTAACTATGGCTACACCTTC	CASSGHRAPNYGYTF
TRBV2	TRBD1	TRBJ1-5	-	TGTGCCAGCAGGGACGGACAGGGTAGCAATCAGCCCCAGCATTTT	CASRDGQGSNQPQHF
TRBV4-1	-	TRBJ2-7	-	TGCGCCAGCAGCCAAGAGGACATTGCGGCCATTACCTACGAGCAGTACTTC	CASSQEDIAAITYEQYF
TRBV7-8	-	TRBJ1-6	-	TGTGCCAGCAGCTTGAGGGAGGGGTCTTATTCACCCCTCCACTTT	CASSLREGSYSPLHF
TRBV19	-	TRBJ1-2	-	TGTGCCAGTAGTATCATCCTGAGGGACTATGGCTACACCTTC	CASSIILRDYGYTF
TRBV5-8	-	TRBJ2-1	-	TGTGCCAGCAGCTCCCCAGGCGATGAGCAGTTCTTC	CASSSPGDEQFF
TRBV3-1/TRBV3-2	TRBD1	TRBJ1-2	-	TGTGCCAGCAGCCAGGCTGGAGACAGGGAGCGTGGCTACACCTTC	CASSQAGDRERGYTF
TRBV2	-	TRBJ1-1	once	TGTGCCAGCAGTGATTGGCAGATGAACACTGAAGCTTTCTTT	CASSDWQMNTEAFF
TRBV21-1	-	TRBJ2-7	once	TGTGCCAGCAGCAAAGCTTGGACAGGGTATGACGAGCAGTACTTC	CASSKAWTGYDEQYF
TRBV12-5	-	TRBJ1-4	-	TGTGCTAGTGGATTCACGGCGGCAGTTGAAAAACTGTTTTTT	CASGFTAAVEKLFF
TRBV6-4	-	TRBJ2-6	-	TGTGCCAGCAGTGACTCGGGGGAGGTAAAAGCAGCTGGGGCCAACGTCCTGACTTTC	CASSDSGEVKAAGANVLTF
TRBV2	TRBD2	TRBJ2-1	-	TGTGCCAGCAGCGCGACTAGCGGGGCATACAATGAGCAGTTCTTC	CASSATSGAYNEQFF
TRBV5-1	TRBD2	TRBJ2-7	-	TGCGCCAGCAGCGACACAGCGGGGGGGCCGAACGAGCAGTACTTC	CASSDTAGGPNEQYF
TRBV5-1	-	TRBJ2-6	-	TGCGCCAGCAGCCCCTACCCTGGGGCCAACGTCCTGACTTTC	CASSPYPGANVLTF
TRBV19	-	TRBJ2-5	-	TGTGCCAGTAGTATAGGGCTGGTCCAAGAGACCCAGTACTTC	CASSIGLVQETQYF
TRBV6-1	-	TRBJ1-1	-	TGTGCCAGCAGTGACCGAGCCTTGAACACTGAAGCTTTCTTT	CASSDRALNTEAFF
TRBV19	TRBD1	TRBJ2-3	once	TGTGCCAGTGGGGACAGGTCAGATACGCAGTATTTT	CASGDRSDTQYF
TRBV29-1	TRBD1	TRBJ1-1	-	TGCAGCGTCGCGACAGGGGCCGCTGAAGCTTTCTTT	CSVATGAAEAFF
TRBV13	TRBD1	TRBJ1-4	-	TGTGCCAGCAGCTTAAGCAGGGGGCGTGAAAAACTGTTTTTT	CASSLSRGREKLFF
TRBV9	TRBD2	TRBJ2-3	-	TGTGCCAGCAGCGTAGCCCCGGGAGGGACTAACACAGATACGCAGTATTTT	CASSVAPGGTNTDTQYF
TRBV10-2	-	TRBJ2-5	-	TGCGCCAGCAGTGAAGCTAACCTGGAGACCCAGTACTTC	CASSEANLETQYF
TRBV19	-	TRBJ2-2	-	TGTGCCAGTAGTATAATACAGTTCGCGAACACCGGGGAGCTGTTTTTT	CASSIIQFANTGELFF
TRBV5-3	-	TRBJ2-7	-	TGTGCCAGAAGCTTGGCCACCCGGGGTTTAAGCGTGCGCAGGGGGGAAGAGCAGTACTTC	CARSLATRGLSVRRGEEQYF
TRBV13	TRBD2	TRBJ2-1	-	TGTGCCAGCAGCAGGGGACTAGCGGGGGCCTTCAATGAGCAGTTCTTC	CASSRGLAGAFNEQFF
TRBV11-2	-	TRBJ1-6	-	TGTGCCAGCAGCTTGGGGCAGGGTCTCTGCTCACCCCTCCACTTT	CASSLGQGLCSPLHF
TRBV5-6	-	TRBJ1-2	-	TGTGCCAGCAGCCTAACCACAGGGCGCGCTAACTATGGCTACACCTTC	CASSLTTGRANYGYTF
TRBV5-5	-	TRBJ1-3	-	TGTGCCAGCAGCTTGGCCCTAGGGGGTGGAAACACCATATATTTT	CASSLALGGGNTIYF
TRBV15	TRBD1	TRBJ1-1	-	TGTGCCACCAGCAGAAGACAGGGAGAAGCTTTCTTT	CATSRRQGEAFF
TRBV6-1	TRBD1	TRBJ1-6	few	TGTGCCAGCAGTGAAGCGGCAGGGGGAGGTTCACCCCTCCACTTT	CASSEAAGGGSPLHF
TRBV4-1	-	TRBJ1-2	-	TGCGCCAGCAGACCAATTGGGACAAGGTTCGGGGGCTACACCTTC	CASRPIGTRFGGYTF
TRBV2	TRBD2	TRBJ2-4	-	TGTGCCAGCATGTCTGGCGGGGGGGCCGGAATTCAGTACTTC	CASMSGGGAGIQYF